Listed below are T cell receptor beta chains from one sample, sequenced in a study of identical twins. TCRdb reanalysed the 5' RACE reads using MiXCR and keeps one entry per CDR3 protein. The data contain approximately 700,000 distinct CDR3 sequences, 5.5% to 7.5% of them seen just once; the ten biggest clones take up 1.5% to 2%. Material for sequencing was naive T cells sorted from blood. These TCRs come from a man aged 18 to 30 in good health. Each CDR3 is given with its conserved first and last residue. A D gene is named only where the DNA matches it firmly. Clone size appears in some rows only: once, few, many, or a class for an expanded clone.

CASSDEGGKTQYF	TGTGCCAGCAGTGACGAGGGAGGAAAGACCCAGTACTTC	few	TRBV6-4	TRBJ2-5	NA
CAISEQRGDEQFF	TGTGCCATCAGTGAGCAAAGGGGCGATGAGCAGTTCTTC	NA	TRBV10-3	TRBJ2-1	NA
CASSLRLAGARGMEQYF	TGTGCCAGCAGCCTCCGACTAGCGGGGGCGCGGGGCATGGAGCAGTACTTC	NA	TRBV7-2	TRBJ2-7	TRBD2
CASSHRSGTGNTGELFF	TGCGCCAGCAGCCACCGATCCGGGACAGGGAACACCGGGGAGCTGTTTTTT	few	TRBV4-1	TRBJ2-2	TRBD1
CATSDLWVGEQFF	TGTGCCACCAGTGATTTGTGGGTGGGTGAGCAGTTCTTC	many	TRBV24-1	TRBJ2-1	NA
CSAKDSSGNTIYF	TGCAGTGCGAAGGACAGCTCTGGAAACACCATATATTTT	many	TRBV20-1	TRBJ1-3	NA
CASSSSGDSDTQYF	TGTGCCAGCAGTTCCAGCGGGGACTCAGATACGCAGTATTTT	NA	TRBV28	TRBJ2-3	TRBD2
CASSLGGRWTEAFF	TGTGCCAGCAGTTTAGGTGGGAGATGGACTGAAGCTTTCTTT	few	TRBV12-3/TRBV12-4	TRBJ1-1	NA
CASSIYPGRSEQFF	TGTGCCAGCAGCATCTACCCGGGCCGGAGTGAGCAGTTCTTC	NA	TRBV6-1	TRBJ2-1	NA
CASSTTGTSGSYEQYF	TGTGCCAGCAGTACCACCGGGACTAGCGGGAGCTACGAGCAGTACTTC	many	TRBV6-1	TRBJ2-7	TRBD2
CASSLGPPAETQYF	TGTGCCAGCAGTCTCGGCCCCCCCGCGGAGACCCAGTACTTC	many	TRBV27	TRBJ2-5	NA
CASSVEVGDEKLFF	TGTGCCAGCAGCGTAGAGGTTGGGGATGAAAAACTGTTTTTT	many	TRBV9	TRBJ1-4	NA
CASSPGKMVEQYF	TGTGCCAGCAGCCCCGGGAAGATGGTCGAGCAGTACTTC	many	TRBV2	TRBJ2-7	NA
CASSQAPGGTDTQYF	TGTGCCAGCAGCCAAGCCCCGGGGGGTACAGATACGCAGTATTTT	NA	TRBV3-1	TRBJ2-3	TRBD2
CASSLQRRGVTDTQYF	TGTGCCAGCAGTTTACAACGGCGGGGGGTCACAGATACGCAGTATTTT	few	TRBV12-3/TRBV12-4	TRBJ2-3	TRBD2
CASIWGLNTEAFF	TGTGCCAGCATTTGGGGCTTGAACACTGAAGCTTTCTTT	NA	TRBV12-3/TRBV12-4	TRBJ1-1	NA
CASSQVPGTKTYEQYF	TGCGCCAGCAGCCAAGTCCCAGGGACAAAAACCTACGAGCAGTACTTC	many	TRBV4-1	TRBJ2-7	NA
CASGWTANYEQYF	TGTGCCAGTGGTTGGACAGCCAACTACGAGCAGTACTTC	NA	TRBV28	TRBJ2-7	NA
CASSLNRGFGYTF	TGTGCCAGCAGTTTGAACAGGGGCTTTGGCTACACCTTC	NA	TRBV12-3/TRBV12-4	TRBJ1-2	TRBD1